Below are 30 T cell receptor beta chains sequenced from a single sample in a study of control samples from healthy donors and cancer patients. The protocol was immunoSEQ multiplex PCR, while the TCRdb copy is restricted to in-frame clones and leaves out a portion. The sample holds about 170,000 clones, 91% seen once. Input material: blood. The receptors originated from a woman in her 30s in good health.

The V call is TRBV6-1, the J call TRBJ2-1, with D tentatively TRBD2 (5 bases). V dropped 0 bases and J dropped 1 base, with 10 bases sitting between them. The CDR3 consists of 16 residues. Germline CDR1 and CDR2: MNHNS and SASEGT. CDR3 in DNA: TGTGCCAGCAGTGAAGCGCTTCGAGGGTCCTACAATGAGCAGTTCTTC. Translating it yields CASSEALRGSYNEQFF.

This clone has a handful of counts. The rearrangement uses TRBV7-9 and TRBJ2-7; perhaps TRBD2 as D (6 bases). The CDR3 spans 13 residues. The V gene's germline CDR1 is SEHNR and CDR2 FQNEAQ (reference sequence). Deletions cut 0 bases from V and 6 bases from J, with 9 bases between. The CDR3 spells CASSLAGGSEQYF. The CDR3 bases are TGTGCCAGCAGCTTAGCGGGAGGAAGCGAGCAGTACTTC. The full variable domain, its missing parts supplied by reference TRBV7-9 and TRBJ2-7, is DTGVSQNPRHKITKRGQNVTFRCDPISEHNRLYWYRQTLGQGPEFLTYFQNEAQLEKSRLLSDRFSAERPKGSFSTLEIQRTEQGDSAMYLCASSLAGGSEQYFGPGTRLTVT.

The chain has TRBV11-3 and TRBJ2-1; D gene ambiguous. Trimming cost V 1 base and J 7 bases, with 8 bases left between them. This CDR3 region has 13 residues. Germline-derived CDR1 and CDR2 are SGHNT and YENEEA. In DNA form, the CDR3 reads TGTGCCAGCAGCTTAGCGGTTGGGAATGAGCAGTTCTTC. Translating gives CASSLAVGNEQFF.

The gene calls are TRBV18 and TRBJ2-7; no clear D gene. CDR3 size: 13 residues. Trimming took off 2 bases at V and 0 bases at J, with 5 bases between the two ends. Germline values: CDR1 KGHSH, CDR2 LQKENI. CDR3 region: CASSPVPSYEQYF. CDR3 bases: TGTGCCAGCTCACCAGTTCCCTCCTACGAGCAGTACTTC.

This CDR3 is CASSSASGRANEQYF. The CDR3 nucleotides are TGTGCCAGCAGCTCCGCCAGCGGGAGGGCTAACGAGCAGTACTTC. The rearrangement links TRBV7-9 to TRBJ2-7, with 10 bases that match TRBD2. Germline V lookup: CDR1 SEHNR, CDR2 FQNEAQ (reference sequence). The CDR3 loop spans 15 amino acids. Germline trimming cut 4 bases from V and 5 bases from J; bases unmatched to any gene: 8.

The chain recombines TRBV7-8 with TRBJ1-1; 9 positions match TRBD1. Germline CDR1 and CDR2: SGHVS and FQNEAQ. The CDR3 loop spans 14 amino acids. V shed 5 bases, J shed 4 bases, and the junction held 5 bases outside the gene matches. The CDR3 DNA sequence: TGTGCCAGCAGCCCGAGGGACAGGGTCACTGAAGCTTTCTTT. This codes for CASSPRDRVTEAFF. The full variable domain, in which reference TRBV7-8 and TRBJ1-1 provide the parts outside the CDR3, is GAGVSQSPRYKVAKRGQDVALRCDPISGHVSLFWYQQALGQGPEFLTYFQNEAQLDKSGLPSDRFFAERPEGSVSTLKIQRTQQEDSAVYLCASSPRDRVTEAFFGQGTRLTVV.

The V gene is TRBV12-3 or TRBV12-4, the J gene TRBJ1-1; no firm D call. Trimming shortened V by 0 bases and J by 3 bases, and 5 bases separated the two germline ends. The CDR3 has 13 residues. The CDR3 DNA follows: TGTGCCAGCAGTTTAGCGCCGGACACTGAAGCTTTCTTT. It translates to CASSLAPDTEAFF.

The chain has TRBV23-1 and TRBJ1-2, with D possibly being TRBD1 (6 bases). TRBV23-1 is classed as an ORF, of uncertain function. The CDR3 loop spans 13 amino acids. Trimming took off 2 bases at V and 5 bases at J, with 9 bases between the two ends. CDR3 DNA: TGCGCCAGCAGTCAACGGGACATTTATGGCTACACCTTC. Encoded protein: CASSQRDIYGYTF.

The chain couples TRBV6-6 to TRBJ2-7; 11 nucleotides match TRBD2. Per the germline V gene, CDR1 is MNHNY and CDR2 is SVGAGI (reference sequence). J gave up 6 bases and V 0 bases, and 1 base lay outside the gene matches. The CDR3 contains 14 residues. The CDR3 DNA is TGTGCCAGCAGTTACTCGGGACTAGCGGCCGAGCAGTACTTC. Translation gives CASSYSGLAAEQYF.

This chain uses TRBV9 with TRBJ1-3; TRBD1 is a possible D gene (6 bases). V lost 3 bases and J lost 3, with 7 bases in between. The CDR3 has 13 amino acids. Germline V CDR1 and CDR2: SGDLS, YYNGEE. CDR3 amino acids: CASSEDSGNTIYF. DNA for the CDR3: TGTGCCAGCAGCGAGGACAGTGGAAACACCATATATTTT.

CDR3: CASSLVQGRSTDTQYF. CDR3 in DNA: TGTGCCAGCAGCTTAGTACAGGGCAGGAGCACAGATACGCAGTATTTT. This chain links TRBV11-1 with TRBJ2-3; a possible D gene is TRBD1 (6 bases). Germline loops: CDR1 SGHAT, CDR2 FQDESV (reference sequence). The CDR3 extends over 16 amino acids. Trimming left V 1 base short and J 0 bases short, with 11 bases between. Based on the CDR3 plus reference TRBV11-1 and TRBJ2-3, the full variable domain is EAEVAQSPRYKITEKSQAVAFWCDPISGHATLYWYRQILGQGPELLVQFQDESVVDDSQLPKDRFSAERLKGVDSTLKIQPAELGDSAMYLCASSLVQGRSTDTQYFGPGTRLTVL.

A few counts support this clone. The chain uses TRBV30 and TRBJ1-5; a weak D match, TRBD1 (5 bases). The V end was cut by 3 bases, the J end by 6 bases, with 21 bases between. The germline V gene has CDR1 GTSNPN and CDR2 SVGIG (reference sequence). CDR3 length: 16 residues. The CDR3 DNA sequence: TGTGCCTGGAGCCCCCGGGACTCGCAAGCGTGTCAGCCCCAGCATTTT. It specifies CAWSPRDSQACQPQHF.

V usage is TRBV7-3 and J usage is TRBJ2-7; D may be TRBD1 or TRBD2 (5 bases each). CDR3 length equals 16 residues. V was shortened by 5 bases and J by 4 bases, with 21 bases between the two germline ends. Germline V gene lookup returns CDR1 SGHTA and CDR2 FQGTGA. The CDR3 region is CASSELQRGLDYEQYF. In DNA, the CDR3 is TGTGCCAGCAGCGAACTGCAGAGGGGTCTGGATTACGAGCAGTACTTC.

The chain joins TRBV15 to TRBJ2-7; tentatively, D is TRBD1 (6 bases). V dropped 2 bases and J dropped 7 bases, with 21 bases sitting between them. Per germline, CDR1 LNHNV and CDR2 YYDKDF (reference sequence). This CDR3 contains 16 residues. The CDR3 protein is CATSRNPSTGTKEQYF. The CDR3 DNA sequence: TGTGCCACCAGCAGAAACCCATCGACAGGCACGAAGGAGCAGTACTTC.

CDR3 in DNA: TGTGCTAGTGGGCTGACAGGGGGGGGTGGAAACACCATATATTTT. Its translation: CASGLTGGGGNTIYF. The chain carries TRBV12-5 and TRBJ1-3; 9 nucleotides agree with TRBD1. Looked up from germline, CDR1 is LGHNT and CDR2 is FRNRAP. Trimming cost V 6 bases and J 3 bases; bases outside gene matches: 6. The length of the CDR3 is 15 residues. Based on the CDR3 plus reference TRBV12-5 and TRBJ1-3, the full variable domain is DARVTQTPRHKVTEMGQEVTMRCQPILGHNTVFWYRQTMMQGLELLAYFRNRAPLDDSGMPKDRFSAEMPDATLATLKIQPSEPRDSAVYFCASGLTGGGGNTIYFGEGSWLTVV.

This rearrangement joins TRBV6-5 to TRBJ2-5; 11 nucleotides agree with TRBD1. Trimming removed 1 base from V and 4 bases from J; junction bases left unmatched: 2. This CDR3 comprises 15 residues. Germline V CDR1 and CDR2: MNHEY, SVGAGI. CDR3 sequence reads: CASSYWDRGAETQYF. CDR3 nucleotides: TGTGCCAGCAGTTACTGGGACAGGGGGGCAGAGACCCAGTACTTC.

The chain recombines TRBV23-1 with TRBJ1-5; D call uncertain. TRBV23-1 is annotated as an ORF whose role is uncertain. The CDR3 sequence is 10 residues long. Trimming took off 3 bases at V and 10 bases at J, with 4 bases between the two ends. Here the CDR3 reads CASSQGPQHF. Here the CDR3 DNA reads TGCGCCAGCAGTCAGGGACCCCAGCATTTT.

The chain recombines TRBV5-8 with TRBJ2-5; D not resolved. CDR1 and CDR2 (germline): SGHTS, YDEGEE. CDR3 length: 12 residues. Trimming pared 1 base from V and 5 bases from J, leaving 6 bases between. The CDR3, as DNA: TGTGCCAGCAGCTTGACTTCTGAGACCCAGTACTTC. It codes for CASSLTSETQYF.

The V call is TRBV7-9, the J call TRBJ2-3; D unresolved. CDR1 is SEHNR and CDR2 is FQNEAQ in the germline V gene (reference sequence). The V end lost 4 bases, the J end lost 0 bases, and 5 bases lay between the germline ends. CDR3 length equals 13 residues. This chain's CDR3 is CASSSDSTDTQYF. The CDR3 DNA reads as TGTGCCAGCAGCTCGGACAGCACAGATACGCAGTATTTT.

This sequence joins TRBV19 and TRBJ2-3; D ambiguous. Germline CDR1 LNHDA, CDR2 SQIVND (reference sequence). The V end was cut by 6 bases, the J end by 0 bases, with 7 bases between. This CDR3 is 13 amino acids long. CDR3: CASRLTSTDTQYF. As DNA, the CDR3 is TGTGCCAGTAGACTGACTAGCACAGATACGCAGTATTTT.

This clone appeared a few times. Different DNA sequences within this sample yield the same CDR3. V is TRBV19 and J is TRBJ1-1; unclear D gene. Germline V gene sequence: CDR1 LNHDA, CDR2 SQIVND (reference sequence). CDR3 length: 13 amino acids. Trimming pared 3 bases from V and 1 base from J, leaving 6 bases between. The CDR3 loop is CASSISRNTEAFF. CDR3 nucleotide sequence: TGTGCCAGTAGTATCAGCAGGAACACTGAAGCTTTCTTT.

The V call is TRBV6-1, the J call TRBJ2-1; 11 positions match TRBD2. Trimming removed 2 bases from V and 3 bases from J; junction bases left unmatched: 0. The CDR3 sequence is 15 residues long. The germline V gene has CDR1 MNHNS and CDR2 SASEGT. The CDR3 DNA reads TGTGCCAGCAGTGAAACTAGCGGGGGCTACAATGAGCAGTTCTTC. Its translation is CASSETSGGYNEQFF.

The CDR3 sequence: CSVAGGRTEAFF. The CDR3 DNA follows: TGCAGCGTTGCTGGGGGTCGGACTGAAGCTTTCTTT. The chain joins TRBV29-1 to TRBJ1-1; possible D gene TRBD1, 5 bases. The CDR3 totals 12 residues. Trimming took 4 bases from V and 5 from J, leaving 11 bases between them. Per the germline V gene, CDR1 is SQVTM and CDR2 is ANQGSEA. The whole variable domain, remainder taken from reference TRBV29-1 and TRBJ1-1, is SAVISQKPSRDICQRGTSLTIQCQVDSQVTMMFWYRQQPGQSLTLIATANQGSEATYESGFVIDKFPISRPNLTFSTLTVSNMSPEDSSIYLCSVAGGRTEAFFGQGTRLTVV.

This rearrangement joins TRBV21-1 to TRBJ2-3; TRBD2, the table's D call, was not compared with the DNA. TRBV21-1 is a pseudogene segment. The CDR3 runs 18 residues. CDR3 bases: TGTGCCAGCAGCAAATACGGGGCGGGGGGGCCTTGTACAGATACGCAGTATTTT. Protein sequence: CASSKYGAGGPCTDTQYF.

This clone has a single count. The chain employs TRBV2 and TRBJ1-6; TRBD1 is a possible D gene (5 bases). Germline V gene lookup returns CDR1 SNHLY and CDR2 FYNNEI. V dropped 5 bases and J dropped 7 bases, with 12 bases sitting between them. This CDR3 spans 14 amino acids. The CDR3 DNA sequence: TGTGCCAGCAGTCCCAGGGTTGGGAATTCACCCCTCCACTTT. Encoded protein: CASSPRVGNSPLHF.

The chain uses TRBV13 and TRBJ2-5; TRBD1 matches 11 bases. This CDR3 comprises 15 residues. Germline V CDR1 and CDR2: PRHDT, FYEKMQ (reference sequence). Losses at the gene ends were 1 base for V and 5 bases for J; bases not matched to a gene: 3. CDR3 amino acids: CASSLARTGGETQYF. CDR3 DNA: TGTGCCAGCAGCTTAGCCCGGACAGGGGGCGAGACCCAGTACTTC.

This chain's CDR3 is CATSDSGQTNEKLFF. The CDR3 DNA is TGTGCCACCAGTGATTCGGGACAGACTAATGAAAAACTGTTTTTT. This chain links TRBV24-1 with TRBJ1-4; 7 bases match TRBD1. The CDR3 is 15 residues long. The germline V gene encodes CDR1 KGHDR and CDR2 SFDVKD. J gave up 2 bases and V 2 bases, and 1 base lay outside the gene matches.

The chain links TRBV7-9 to TRBJ1-1, with 7 nucleotides matching TRBD1. V lost 2 bases, J lost 8 bases, and 11 bases stayed unmatched. In germline, CDR1 is SEHNR, CDR2 FQNEAQ (reference sequence). The CDR3 runs to 15 residues. CDR3 nucleotides: TGTGCCAGCAGCTTAAAATCTATCCGGGACAGCGAAGCTTTCTTT. Translation gives CASSLKSIRDSEAFF.

The genes are TRBV10-3 and TRBJ2-2, with TRBD2 matching over 8 bases. CDR3 length: 16 residues. With 0 bases clipped from V and 0 bases from J, the junction kept 0 bases outside the gene matches. The germline CDR1 and CDR2 sequences are ENHRY and SYGVKD. CDR3 sequence: CAISESGLANTGELFF. CDR3 DNA sequence: TGTGCCATCAGTGAGTCGGGACTAGCGAACACCGGGGAGCTGTTTTTT.

This chain connects TRBV3-1 (or the pseudogene TRBV3-2) to TRBJ2-4; 7 nucleotides match TRBD2. The CDR3 is made up of 15 amino acids. Trimming cost V 3 bases and J 1 base; bases outside gene matches: 3. Per germline, CDR1 LGHDT and CDR2 YNNKEL (reference sequence). The CDR3 loop is CASSHGSGAKNIQYF. In DNA form, the CDR3 reads TGTGCCAGCAGCCACGGTAGCGGGGCCAAAAACATTCAGTACTTC.